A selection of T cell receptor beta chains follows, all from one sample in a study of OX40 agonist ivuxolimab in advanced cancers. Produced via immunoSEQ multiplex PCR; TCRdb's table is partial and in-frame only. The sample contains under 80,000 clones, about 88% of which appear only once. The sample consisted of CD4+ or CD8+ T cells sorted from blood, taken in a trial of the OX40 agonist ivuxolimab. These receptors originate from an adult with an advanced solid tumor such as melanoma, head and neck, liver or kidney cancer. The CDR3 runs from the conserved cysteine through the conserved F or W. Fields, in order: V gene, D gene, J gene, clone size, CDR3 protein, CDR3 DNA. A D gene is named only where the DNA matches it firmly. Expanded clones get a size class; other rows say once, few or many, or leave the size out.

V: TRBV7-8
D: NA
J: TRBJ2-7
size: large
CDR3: CASSPRGESSYEQYF
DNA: TGTGCCAGCAGCCCCAGGGGGGAATCCTCCTACGAGCAGTACTTC

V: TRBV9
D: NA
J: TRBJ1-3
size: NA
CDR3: CASSVASQETTIYF
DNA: TGTGCCAGCAGCGTGGCCAGCCAGGAGACCACCATATATTTT

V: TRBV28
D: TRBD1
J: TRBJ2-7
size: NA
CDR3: CATAVRTGGAYEQYF
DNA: TGTGCCACAGCAGTTAGGACAGGGGGGGCCTACGAGCAGTACTTC

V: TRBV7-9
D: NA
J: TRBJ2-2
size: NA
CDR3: CASSSQGDTGELFF
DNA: TGTGCCAGCAGCTCGCAGGGAGACACCGGGGAGCTGTTTTTT

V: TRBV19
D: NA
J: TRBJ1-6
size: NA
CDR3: CASSLNRMGSYNSPLHF
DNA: TGTGCCAGTAGTCTGAATCGCATGGGGTCCTATAATTCACCCCTCCACTTT

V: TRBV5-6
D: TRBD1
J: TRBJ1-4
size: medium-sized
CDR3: CASSLMGQGEVKLFF
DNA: TGTGCCAGCAGCTTGATGGGACAGGGCGAAGTAAAACTGTTTTTT

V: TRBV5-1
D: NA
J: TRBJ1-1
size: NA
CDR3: CASRFDRFGTEAFF
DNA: TGCGCCAGCAGGTTTGATAGGTTCGGGACTGAAGCTTTCTTT

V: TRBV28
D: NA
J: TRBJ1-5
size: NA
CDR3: CASTDSLDLPQHF
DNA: TGTGCCAGCACCGACAGCTTGGATCTGCCCCAGCATTTT

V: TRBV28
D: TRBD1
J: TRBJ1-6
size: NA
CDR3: CASSFASPGQGLFSYNSPLHF
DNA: TGTGCCAGCAGTTTTGCGTCACCGGGACAGGGGCTTTTTTCCTATAATTCACCCCTCCACTTT

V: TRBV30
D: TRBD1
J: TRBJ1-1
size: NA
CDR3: CAWSKGANTEAFF
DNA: TGTGCCTGGAGCAAGGGGGCGAACACTGAAGCTTTCTTT

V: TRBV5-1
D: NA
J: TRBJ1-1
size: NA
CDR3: CASSLGRVTEAFF
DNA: TGCGCCAGCAGCTTGGGCAGGGTGACTGAAGCTTTCTTT

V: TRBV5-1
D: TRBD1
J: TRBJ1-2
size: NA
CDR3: CASSLGTGGTYTF
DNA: TGCGCCAGCAGCCTAGGGACAGGGGGGACCTACACCTTC

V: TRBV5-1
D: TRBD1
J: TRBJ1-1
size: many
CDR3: CASSLGAGTGYTEAFF
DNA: TGCGCCAGCAGCTTGGGGGCCGGGACAGGGTACACTGAAGCTTTCTTT

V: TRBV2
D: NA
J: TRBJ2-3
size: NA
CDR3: CASSGPDRPTDTQYF
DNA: TGTGCCAGCAGTGGCCCGGACAGACCCACAGATACGCAGTATTTT